This T cell receptor (beta chain) was captured in a study of blood T cell repertoires in COVID-19. Study overall: Samples of COVID-19 (acute and convalescent) were obtained from the United States, Italy and Spain. From T cells, B-cell-depleted T cells, or PBMCs came the material, which was cDNA or gDNA.

How the authors handled the data: It was from reference gene primer amplification that nucleated cell counts were estimated. Some clones are missing from TCRdb's copy, which holds only in-frame ones; the method was immunoSEQ multiplex PCR. The D gene and trimming were derived from the DNA, and the V and J assignments and clone size from that table. The sample lists 250,000 to 300,000 clones; around 87% were seen once. The CDR3 length is 17 residues. With V trimmed by 4 bases and J by 5 bases, 6 bases remained unmatched. Looked up from germline, CDR1 is SGHNT and CDR2 is YYREEE (reference sequence). The source material was peripheral blood. The chain links TRBV5-4 to TRBJ2-1; 16 bases line up with TRBD2. The TCR originated in a woman aged 45-65 years who had recovered from COVID-19. The CDR3 is CASSQGLAGGPHNEQFF. The DNA for the CDR3 is TGTGCCAGCAGCCAGGGACTAGCGGGAGGGCCTCACAATGAGCAGTTCTTC.